Each of the 2 T cell receptor beta chains below was sequenced from the same sample in a study of T cells in Graves' hyperthyroidism and ophthalmopathy. RNA transcripts provided the source from which TCR beta CDR3 regions were amplified. The TCR CDR3 first-round RT-PCR relied on the HTBI primer set. One entry per CDR3 protein, called by TCRdb with MiXCR from the multiplex PCR reads. The sample includes about 410,000 distinct CDR3 sequences, 14% to 15% of them seen just once. Material for sequencing was blood. Source of these receptors: a man between 18 and 29 years old with Graves' ophthalmopathy.

This clonotype was detected ten times or more. This chain uses TRBV7-2 with TRBJ2-5; TRBD2 might be the D (7 bases). Germline CDR1 and CDR2: SGHTA and FQGNSA. CDR3 length: 16 residues. The germline V and J ends were trimmed by 5 bases and 5 bases, with 21 bases remaining between them. The CDR3 region is CASSARGGGQVETQYF. In DNA, the CDR3 is TGTGCCAGCAGCGCCCGTGGGGGGGGCCAGGTGGAGACCCAGTACTTC.

The chain joins TRBV7-3 to TRBJ1-2; a weak D match, TRBD1 (5 bases). Looked up from germline, CDR1 is SGHTA and CDR2 is FQGTGA. Between the trimmed V and J ends, which lost 2 bases and 8 bases, there was a span of 18 bases. The CDR3 is made up of 15 amino acids. CDR3 sequence (DNA): TGTGCCAGCAGCTTAGGCGACGTCAGGGTCTACGGCTACACCTTC. It is translated as CASSLGDVRVYGYTF.